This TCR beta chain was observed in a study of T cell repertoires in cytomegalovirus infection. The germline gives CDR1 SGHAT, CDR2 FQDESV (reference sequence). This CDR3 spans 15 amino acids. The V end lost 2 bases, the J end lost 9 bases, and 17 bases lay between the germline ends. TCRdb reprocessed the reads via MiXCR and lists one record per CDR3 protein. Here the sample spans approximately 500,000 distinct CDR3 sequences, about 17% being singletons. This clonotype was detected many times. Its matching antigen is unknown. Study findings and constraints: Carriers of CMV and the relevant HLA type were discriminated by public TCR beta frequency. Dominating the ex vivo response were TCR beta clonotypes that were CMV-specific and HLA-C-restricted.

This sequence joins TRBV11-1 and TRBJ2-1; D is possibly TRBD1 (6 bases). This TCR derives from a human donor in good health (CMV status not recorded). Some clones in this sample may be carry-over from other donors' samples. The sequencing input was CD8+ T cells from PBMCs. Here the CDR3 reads CASSLSRDIFGEQFF. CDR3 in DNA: TGTGCCAGCAGCTTAAGCCGGGACATTTTTGGTGAGCAGTTCTTC.